This T cell receptor beta chain was sequenced for a study of technical replicates of blood from a handful of donors. Data came from immunoSEQ multiplex PCR; TCRdb stores just in-frame clones and leaves some out. Of about 100,000 clones listed, roughly 94% are singletons. In germline, CDR1 is SGHTA, CDR2 FQGNSA. The V gene lost 1 base and the J gene lost 3 bases, with 7 bases spanning the gap. CDR3 length equals 13 residues. The clonotype was recovered from a human donor in good health. The V and J genes are TRBV7-2 and TRBJ2-7; unclear D gene. The sequencing sample was made of T cells isolated from PBMCs. The CDR3 sequence: CASSLGQIYEQYF. CDR3 DNA sequence: TGTGCCAGCAGCTTAGGACAAATCTACGAGCAGTACTTC.